This T cell receptor (beta chain) was documented in a study of cytomegalovirus exposure and HLA in healthy donors. Whole-study findings and limits: HLA-A and HLA-B allele assignments for most subjects were reportedly predicted accurately using TCR beta sequences.

Trimming took 4 bases from V and 3 from J, leaving 9 bases between them. Germline CDR1 is SGHNT and CDR2 is YYREEE (reference sequence). The CDR3 spans 13 residues. As to this clone: The antigen remains undetermined.

13 Jbeta primers and 60 Vbeta primers were used for the PCR. Libraries were prepared by immunoSEQ multiplex PCR; TCRdb keeps only in-frame clonotypes and omits some of them. Among about 150,000 clones, over 60% were seen once, and the ten largest hold about 12%. This chain joins TRBV5-4 and TRBJ2-3; D remains ambiguous. The receptor's source is a man aged 35-49 years in good health and CMV-seropositive. Sequenced material: PBMCs. The CDR3 loop reads CASSLPSTDTQYF. DNA for the CDR3: TGTGCCAGCAGCCTCCCCAGTACAGATACGCAGTATTTT.